This T cell receptor beta chain was profiled in a study of response to subunit inactivated influenza vaccine (dated by TCRdb to 2016 to 2019). A note on the overall study: To follow how T cells responded to a trivalent subunit inactivated influenza vaccine, the researchers relied on deep quantitative profiling of the T cell receptor repertoire. The full study reports these points: The authors proposed that each seasonal influenza vaccination may bring in only a limited number of new T cells.

There are 15 amino acids in the CDR3, from cysteine to phenylalanine inclusive. The read is trimmed to its CDR3 DNA, 45 bases read in frame from base 1. Based on the germline V gene, the CDR1 and CDR2 sequences are ENHRY and SYGVKD. V lost 4 bases and J lost 4 bases; the stretch between them is 16 bases long. As regards this clonotype: Its binding antigen is unknown. Base qualities are missing; no much larger clone stands one base away.

The library came from RT-PCR. Sequencing was performed on an Illumina HiSeq 2500. Using fastp trimming at Q25 and MiXCR clonotype assembly, TCRdb reanalyzed the public sequencing data and kept in-frame beta chains. Duplicate CDR3 protein sequences are folded into a single record with the most common DNA and genes. In all, the sample holds almost 250,000 distinct CDR3 sequences, and 12% of those were seen once. Of the sample, approximately 8.3% is held by the ten largest clones. Source: non-naive T cells sorted from PBMCs, taken 14 to 15 days before vaccination. The cell subset or site label for this specimen denotes: memory T cell fraction. The clonotype was recovered from a man in his fifties or sixties who received an inactivated influenza vaccine. Donor details come from another sample of the same person, matched by shared clones. Recombination connected TRBV10-3 to TRBJ2-5; a tentative D match to TRBD1 spans 5 bases. The DNA sequence is given as TGTGCCATCAGTGGACAAGGGGCGCGTCTAGAGACCCAGTACTTC. It is translated as CAISGQGARLETQYF.